One TCR beta chain is described in this entry. Its antigen is not identified. The data derive from a study of T cell responses to AZD1222 COVID-19 vaccine. About the study: Second doses were pooled across both intervals (about 4 or about 12 weeks).

Regarding the study as a whole: Repertoires were obtained solely post-peak T cell response. Seropositivity was recorded at baseline in only a handful of AZD1222 recipients.

Method: immunoSEQ multiplex PCR; TCRdb's copy keeps in-frame clones and lacks some. The data hold approximately 140,000 clones, with 91% observed a single time. The CDR3 contains 16 residues. Germline V gives CDR1 SGHTA, CDR2 FQGNSA. Trimming took 5 bases from V and 2 from J; bases not matched to a gene: 2. The sample consisted of peripheral blood, taken on day 0 of AZD1222 vaccination. The clonotype originates from an adult in good health. V is TRBV7-2 and J is TRBJ2-5; 16 bases agree with TRBD2. This chain's CDR3 is CASSPGLAGGQETQYF. The DNA of the CDR3 is TGTGCCAGCAGCCCGGGACTAGCGGGGGGGCAAGAGACCCAGTACTTC.